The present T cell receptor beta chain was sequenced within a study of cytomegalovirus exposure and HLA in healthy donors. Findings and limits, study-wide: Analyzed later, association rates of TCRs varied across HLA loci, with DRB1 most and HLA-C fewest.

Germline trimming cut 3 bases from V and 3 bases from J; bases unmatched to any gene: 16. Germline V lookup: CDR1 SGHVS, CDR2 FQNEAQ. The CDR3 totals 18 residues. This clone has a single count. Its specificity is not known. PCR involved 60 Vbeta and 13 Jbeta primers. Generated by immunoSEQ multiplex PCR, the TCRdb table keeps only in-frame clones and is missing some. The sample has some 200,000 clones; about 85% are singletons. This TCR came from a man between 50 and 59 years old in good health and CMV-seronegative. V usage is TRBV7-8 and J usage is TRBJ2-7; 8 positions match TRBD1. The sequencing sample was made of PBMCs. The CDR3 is CASSLGQQGGHGVYEQYF. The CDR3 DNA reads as TGTGCCAGCAGCTTGGGCCAACAGGGGGGCCACGGAGTCTACGAGCAGTACTTC. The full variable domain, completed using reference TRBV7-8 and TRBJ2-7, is GAGVSQSPRYKVAKRGQDVALRCDPISGHVSLFWYQQALGQGPEFLTYFQNEAQLDKSGLPSDRFFAERPEGSVSTLKIQRTQQEDSAVYLCASSLGQQGGHGVYEQYFGPGTRLTVT.